A single sample is the source of the 11 T cell receptor beta chains below, sequenced in a study of graft-versus-host responses after intestinal transplantation. The protocol was immunoSEQ multiplex PCR, while the TCRdb copy is restricted to in-frame clones and leaves out a portion. The table records about 19,000 clones, about 89% of them present only once. The sample here was bone marrow, taken around 120 days after transplant. The receptors were sampled from a human patient who received an intestinal transplant, so some T cells may come from the graft donor.

The chain is built from TRBV5-3 and TRBJ2-2; perhaps TRBD1 as D (5 bases). TRBV5-3 is annotated as an ORF whose role is uncertain. There are 15 residues in the CDR3. The V end was cut by 1 base, the J end by 1 base, with 8 bases between. The CDR3 spells CARSLYRRNTGELFF. In DNA form, the CDR3 reads TGTGCCAGAAGCTTGTACAGGAGGAACACCGGGGAGCTGTTTTTT.

This clone was picked up one time. V gene TRBV7-9 combines with J gene TRBJ1-2; D ambiguous. CDR1 is SEHNR and CDR2 is FQNEAQ in the germline V gene (reference sequence). V lost 7 bases to trimming and J lost 2 bases, with 17 bases between them. CDR3 length equals 15 residues. As DNA, the CDR3 is TGTGCCAGCACAACCTCTCGGACGGCCAACTATGGCTACACCTTC. Its protein product is CASTTSRTANYGYTF.

The genes are TRBV7-9 and TRBJ2-1; D is possibly TRBD2 (5 bases). Germline-derived CDR1 and CDR2 are SEHNR and FQNEAQ (reference sequence). This CDR3 spans 15 amino acids. Trimming stripped 4 bases from V and 6 bases from J, with 16 bases between. This CDR3 is CASSSSTTRSNEQFF. CDR3 DNA: TGTGCCAGCAGCTCCTCGACTACACGAAGCAATGAGCAGTTCTTC.

The chain couples TRBV7-8 to TRBJ1-6; 9 bases align to TRBD1. Germline trimming cut 3 bases from V and 0 bases from J; bases unmatched to any gene: 12. The germline V gene encodes CDR1 SGHVS and CDR2 FQNEAQ. The CDR3 runs to 20 residues. The CDR3 nucleotides are TGTGCCAGCAGCTTGGACCGGGACAGGGATGTAAGCTCCTATAATTCACCCCTCCACTTT. Protein sequence: CASSLDRDRDVSSYNSPLHF. The entire variable domain, with the rest obtained from reference TRBV7-8 and TRBJ1-6, is as follows: GAGVSQSPRYKVAKRGQDVALRCDPISGHVSLFWYQQALGQGPEFLTYFQNEAQLDKSGLPSDRFFAERPEGSVSTLKIQRTQQEDSAVYLCASSLDRDRDVSSYNSPLHFGNGTRLTVT.

V is TRBV28 and J is TRBJ2-4; 10 nucleotides match TRBD2. CDR1 is MDHEN, CDR2 SYDVKM, per germline. This CDR3 region has 16 residues. J lost 8 bases, V lost 7 bases, and 14 bases had no gene match. In nucleotides, the CDR3 is TGTGCCAGCACCCAGAGGACTAGCGGTGGGGGGGACATTCAGTACTTC. This codes for CASTQRTSGGGDIQYF.

The V and J genes are TRBV19 and TRBJ1-1; D call uncertain. V was pared by 0 bases and J by 2 bases, with 10 bases between. The CDR3 extends over 15 amino acids. Looked up from germline, CDR1 is LNHDA and CDR2 is SQIVND (reference sequence). In DNA, the CDR3 is TGTGCCAGTAGTATAGACGCAGGAGTCAACACTGAAGCTTTCTTT. This codes for CASSIDAGVNTEAFF. Based on the CDR3 plus reference TRBV19 and TRBJ1-1, the full variable domain is DGGITQSPKYLFRKEGQNVTLSCEQNLNHDAMYWYRQDPGQGLRLIYYSQIVNDFQKGDIAEGYSVSREKKESFPLTVTSAQKNPTAFYLCASSIDAGVNTEAFFGQGTRLTVV.

The CDR3 reads CASSFSTAGDYGYTF. The CDR3 coding sequence is TGTGCCAGCAGCTTCTCGACAGCTGGGGACTATGGCTACACCTTC. This chain connects TRBV9 to TRBJ1-2, with D perhaps TRBD1 (5 bases). This CDR3 has 15 amino acids. V lost 4 bases, J lost 3 bases, and 16 bases lay in between. Germline V gene sequence: CDR1 SGDLS, CDR2 YYNGEE.

The J gene is TRBJ2-6, the V gene TRBV6-5, with D uncertain. Trimming left V 5 bases short and J 1 base short, with 6 bases between. This CDR3 contains 14 residues. Germline-derived CDR1 and CDR2 are MNHEY and SVGAGI. The CDR3 bases are TGTGCCAGCAGTCTAGGTTCTGGGGCCAACGTCCTGACTTTC. This translates into CASSLGSGANVLTF.

The CDR3 sequence is CASHRGTNEKLFF. The CDR3 DNA reads as TGTGCCAGCCACAGGGGAACTAATGAAAAACTGTTTTTT. The chain joins TRBV2 to TRBJ1-4; 7 bases match TRBD1. This CDR3 has 13 amino acids. Germline-derived CDR1 and CDR2 are SNHLY and FYNNEI. The junction had 1 base not matched to a gene; V was cut back by 8 bases and J by 1 base.

The V and J genes are TRBV29-1 and TRBJ1-1; the match to TRBD1 covers 11 bases. The CDR3 consists of 14 residues. J was trimmed by 0 bases and V by 6 bases; bases with no gene match: 3. Germline CDR1 reads SQVTM; CDR2 reads ANQGSEA. The CDR3 region is CSVGTGGLNTEAFF. The CDR3 coding sequence is TGCAGCGTCGGGACAGGGGGGTTGAACACTGAAGCTTTCTTT.

This rearrangement joins TRBV7-9 to TRBJ2-7, with a possible D match to TRBD1 (6 bases). The V and J ends lost 3 bases and 6 bases respectively, with 9 bases between them. The germline gives CDR1 SEHNR, CDR2 FQNEAQ (reference sequence). The CDR3 is made up of 12 amino acids. For the CDR3, the DNA is TGTGCCAGCAGCTTCGTAGGGGGCGAGCAGTACTTC. Protein: CASSFVGGEQYF.